This T cell receptor beta chain was captured by sequencing in a study of T cells in Graves' hyperthyroidism and ophthalmopathy (dated by TCRdb to 2018 to 2020). Broadly, across the study: Peripheral blood was collected at initial diagnosis, before any treatment. To identify distinguishing TCR V-J signatures, a discovery cohort of about 95 patients was used, comprising 40 to 45 with Graves' ophthalmopathy and roughly 60 with stable Graves' hyperthyroidism. An independent validation cohort of around 20 hyperthyroidism patients and 17 patients who later progressed to ophthalmopathy tested prospective prediction of ophthalmopathy. For training and testing, the 100 patients in the discovery cohort were randomly divided in a 7:3 ratio. Thyroid tissue and blood T-cell repertoires from about 6 Graves' hyperthyroidism patients were also compared in the study. Once sampling was done, hyperthyroidism patients were given methimazole at a starting dose of 30 mg daily, whereas ophthalmopathy patients were given high-dose intravenous methylprednisolone. The paper reports TCR Vbeta CDR3 sequencing of 130 to 150 peripheral blood samples: around 45 ophthalmopathy, 75 to 80 hyperthyroidism and around 17 progressor patients.

Paper-wide results and their limitations: In validation, the model predicted progression to ophthalmopathy with over 60% sensitivity and 72.22% specificity, a median of about 6.7 months before onset. In cross-validation, a model built on a 13 V-J signature told ophthalmopathy apart from stable hyperthyroidism with less than 90% sensitivity and about 81% specificity, and in testing the same model reached 80%/75%. Most expanded thyroid clonotypes (frequency above 0.001) were also detected in blood, suggesting blood repertoires may reflect thyroid immune responses. Sample size was not statistically predetermined, and blinding of investigators to group allocation was not performed.

This clonotype appeared a single time. Its antigen remains unidentified. No much larger clone exists at a distance of one base, and base qualities are not known. One read alone is weak evidence. Stable Graves' hyperthyroidism was defined as the absence of progression to ophthalmopathy over 18 months of follow-up. Hyperthyroidism patients were aged 18 to 65 years and newly diagnosed, with disease duration of less than 2 months. Exclusion was applied to patients with uncontrolled infections, other autoimmune diseases, pregnancy or lactation. Clinical symptoms, serum thyroxine and TRAb, thyroid ultrasound, and orbital computed tomography formed the basis for the diagnoses. PBMCs were separated from roughly 10 ml of fresh peripheral blood using Ficoll-Paque density gradient centrifugation. Trizol reagent was used to extract total RNA, and RNA quality was then checked on an Agilent 2100 Bioanalyzer. Amplification of TCR beta CDR3 regions was carried out from RNA transcripts. For the first round of RT-PCR on the TCR CDR3, the HTBI primer set was used together with the Qiagen OneStep RT-PCR kit. A second multiplex PCR round built the libraries, followed by size selection and purification. Libraries were sequenced paired-end with 100 bp reads on an Illumina HiSeq2000. As for the original processing: Raw data were processed with SOAPnuke, discarding reads with adapters, uncalled bases, mean Phred below 15, or no exact constant-primer or identifier match. High-quality paired reads were merged using COPE v1.2.5, and each unique nucleotide sequence was defined as a clonotype. MiTCR v1.1 was used to align the clonotypes against IMGT TRBV, TRBD and TRBJ reference segments. Only V-J combinations with frequency above 0.0001, covering about 99% of repertoires, were analysed. The TCS score was defined as the ratio of F50 (clonal expansion) to E x V (chaos), calculated using BLOSUM62-based TCRdist between CDR3 peptides within each V-J. Welch's t-statistics and random forest reduced around 550 V-J features to roughly 13, which were used in a naive Bayes classifier (R e1071). Thyroid-blood repertoire similarity was quantified with the Morisita-Horn index. The public reads were reprocessed in TCRdb via fastp at Q25 and MiXCR, keeping in-frame beta chains. Records with the same CDR3 protein are collapsed into one entry carrying the most frequent genes and DNA. TCRdb's processing, not the study's, gives the V and J calls here. The sample has about 840,000 distinct CDR3 sequences on record, roughly 40% of them singletons. The top ten constitute 7% to 10% of the sample.

Input material: blood. This sequence originates from a young man with Graves' hyperthyroidism.

This receptor has the CDR3 CARTGSYSNQPQHF. The DNA reads as follows: TGTGCTAGGACAGGGTCGTATAGCAATCAGCCCCAGCATTTT. The rearrangement joined TRBV6-6 to TRBJ1-5, with TRBD1 identical over 8 junction bases. The germline V gene (reference sequence) supplies CDR1 MNHNY and CDR2 SVGAGI. From cysteine to phenylalanine, the CDR3 is 14 amino acids long. Just the 42-base CDR3 DNA is kept, in frame starting at base 1.